Given below is one T cell receptor (beta chain) in context. The antigen is unknown. The source of the sample is a study of T cell responses to AZD1222 COVID-19 vaccine. Study results and limitations: Reports say nearly half of spike-specific TCRs go after unmutated variant regions. In a largely white British group with more females than males, clonal diversity was possibly underestimated.

TCRdb's copy holds only in-frame clones and misses some; the assay was immunoSEQ multiplex PCR. The sample lists approximately 140,000 clones; more than 85% were seen once. CDR3 length equals 18 residues. V was pared by 6 bases and J by 2 bases, with 19 bases of the junction left unmatched. Germline CDR1 reads MDHEN; CDR2 reads SYDVKM. The material sequenced was peripheral blood, taken 28 days after the second AZD1222 dose. The TCR was taken from an adult who received the AZD1222 COVID-19 vaccine. The chain uses TRBV28 and TRBJ2-7; 7 bases are a match to TRBD2. The CDR3 region is CASSTGRVAGQSPYEQYF. In nucleotides, the CDR3 is TGTGCCAGCAGCACCGGCCGGGTAGCGGGCCAGTCCCCCTACGAGCAGTACTTC.